This T cell receptor (beta chain) was identified in a study of blood T cell repertoires in COVID-19. Study-level information: The analysed material was cDNA or gDNA that came from T cells, B-cell-depleted T cells, or PBMCs.

As originally analysed: Nucleated cell number was recorded as an estimate derived from reference gene primer amplification. Repertoires were generated with immunoSEQ multiplex PCR, while TCRdb's copy carries only in-frame clones and drops some. V and J calls plus clone size are reproduced from that table; the DNA served to infer D and trimming. The sample includes 45,000 to 65,000 clones, roughly 90% of them seen just once. Sequenced input: peripheral blood. This TCR came from a human donor in a cohort sampled during active COVID-19.

CDR3 residues: CSVQGQAGLPQHF. In nucleotides, the CDR3 is TGCAGCGTTCAAGGACAGGCCGGCTTGCCCCAGCATTTT. The chain carries TRBV29-1 and TRBJ1-5, with 7 bases identical to TRBD1. Germline-derived CDR1 and CDR2 are SQVTM and ANQGSEA. The CDR3 covers 13 residues. After removal of 5 bases from V and 9 bases from J, the junction contained 10 bases not matched to a gene.